Following are 7 T cell receptor beta chains from one sample sequenced in a study of T cell responses to AZD1222 COVID-19 vaccine. TCRdb's copy holds only in-frame clones and misses some; the assay was immunoSEQ multiplex PCR. The sample lists around 100,000 clones, about 88% seen once, with approximately 5% in the top ten. The sequences come from peripheral blood, collected on day 0 of AZD1222 vaccination. These receptors were taken from an adult in good health.

The genes are TRBV3-1 (or the pseudogene TRBV3-2) and TRBJ1-3; D remains unclear. Germline V gene data show CDR1 as LGHDT and CDR2 as YNNKEL (reference sequence). The V end lost 4 bases, the J end lost 0 bases, and 7 bases lay between the germline ends. The CDR3 runs 14 residues. For the CDR3, the DNA is TGTGCCAGCAGCCCGACGCTCTCTGGAAACACCATATATTTT. Its protein is CASSPTLSGNTIYF.

The chain employs TRBV21-1 and TRBJ1-1; the table calls TRBD1, which could not be checked here. TRBV21-1 is shown as a pseudogene. The CDR3 extends over 14 amino acids. CDR3: CARVDSRANTEAFF. The CDR3 nucleotides are TGTGCCCGCGTAGACAGCAGGGCAAACACTGAAGCTTTCTTT.

The gene calls are TRBV18 and TRBJ2-5; 8 bases align to TRBD1. With 3 bases clipped from V and 3 bases from J, the junction kept 0 bases outside the gene matches. The CDR3 is 13 amino acids. CDR1 is KGHSH, CDR2 LQKENI, per germline. The CDR3 bases are TGTGCCAGCTCACCGGGACAGGAAGAGACCCAGTACTTC. As protein: CASSPGQEETQYF.

The rearrangement joins TRBV27 to TRBJ1-6, with TRBD1 matching over 7 bases. Germline-derived CDR1 and CDR2 are MNHEY and SMNVEV (reference sequence). CDR3 length: 15 amino acids. V lost 4 bases and J lost 9; bases outside the gene matches: 9. CDR3 sequence: CASSSERGHGSPLHF. CDR3 DNA sequence: TGTGCCAGCAGTTCGGAGAGGGGGCACGGTTCACCCCTCCACTTT.

The chain employs TRBV7-2 and TRBJ1-1; a possible D gene is TRBD1 (5 bases). V was cut by 6 bases and J by 4 bases, with 12 bases left in between. This CDR3 contains 13 residues. The V gene's germline CDR1 is SGHTA and CDR2 FQGNSA. CDR3 coding DNA: TGTGCCAGCAGTTCGCAGGGTGTCACTGAAGCTTTCTTT. This translates into CASSSQGVTEAFF.

In this sample, this clone turned up once. J is TRBJ1-5 and V is TRBV6-5, with D unresolved. The ends were cut back, 0 bases at V and 3 bases at J, with 6 bases in the middle. Germline CDR1 and CDR2: MNHEY and SVGAGI. The CDR3 runs 14 residues. CDR3 protein: CASSYSGYNQPQHF. In nucleotides, the CDR3 is TGTGCCAGCAGTTACTCGGGGTACAATCAGCCCCAGCATTTT.

V is TRBV5-7 and J is TRBJ1-6, with unresolved D. TRBV5-7 is an open reading frame whose function is uncertain. The CDR3 length is 16 residues. V lost 0 bases and J 0 bases, leaving 7 bases between the germline ends. The chain's CDR3 is CASSLEVPSYNSPLHF. The CDR3 coding sequence is TGTGCCAGCAGCTTGGAGGTACCCTCCTATAATTCACCCCTCCACTTT.